Given below is one T cell receptor (beta chain) in context. Its matching antigen is unknown. One end of the junction fails to match germline, which may point to a read error. Germline values: CDR1 SGHRS, CDR2 YFSETQ. The CDR3 has 15 residues. Combining a sample-barcoded 5' primer with a J-beta primer mix, a second PCR ran for roughly 7 to 11 cycles. Unique molecular identifiers of 12 random nucleotides labeled each cDNA. Via MiXCR, TCRdb re-called the 5' RACE reads, giving one row per CDR3 protein. The sample contains some 900,000 distinct CDR3 sequences, about 44% of which appear only once. These data originate in a study of blood T cells in healthy people across ages. Overall study results and limits: Naive and antigen-experienced cells could not be conclusively compared, given unsorted PBMCs.

The authors drew around 9.3 milliliters of peripheral blood from each donor. The sequenced sample was blood. The source is a man between 25 and 39 years old in good health. The chain joins TRBV5-1 to TRBJ2-3; TRBD1 or TRBD2 may be the D gene (5 bases each). This chain's CDR3 is CASSLGRGTTDTQYF. The CDR3 DNA follows: TGTGCCAGCAGTTTGGGACGGGGAACCACAGATACGCAGTATTTT.